Listed here are 30 T cell receptor beta chains from one sample, sequenced in a study of T cell repertoires in cytomegalovirus infection. TCRdb reprocessed the reads with MiXCR, giving one entry per CDR3 protein. The table has 150,000 to 190,000 distinct CDR3 sequences, 23% seen once; the top ten hold roughly 9.8%. Sample: PBMCs. These receptor sequences come from a human donor in good health (CMV status not recorded). Some clones in this sample may be carry-over from other donors' samples.

The table lists this clonotype with a few counts. V usage is TRBV12-3 or TRBV12-4 and J usage is TRBJ2-6; TRBD1 matches at 8 bases. Trimming at V came to 3 bases and at J to 0 bases, leaving 7 bases not matched to a gene. This CDR3 is 18 amino acids long. This chain's CDR3 is CASSLSPGTGSGANVLTF. The CDR3 nucleotides are TGTGCCAGCAGTTTGAGCCCCGGGACAGGCTCTGGGGCCAACGTCCTGACTTTC.

This clonotype came up a few times. The V call is TRBV6-6, the J call TRBJ2-1; D gene ambiguous. Germline-derived CDR1 and CDR2 are MNHNY and SVGAGI (reference sequence). The germline V and J ends were trimmed by 6 bases and 12 bases, with 12 bases remaining between them. The CDR3 length is 11 residues. The CDR3 spells CASSDPSLQFF. In DNA form, the CDR3 reads TGTGCCAGCAGCGACCCCAGTTTGCAGTTCTTC.

In its sample, this clonotype was seen many times. The J gene is TRBJ2-6, the V gene TRBV7-2; D is perhaps TRBD1 or TRBD2 (5 bases each). The CDR3 runs to 17 residues. Trimming pared 6 bases from V and 0 bases from J, leaving 15 bases between. Germline CDR1 is SGHTA and CDR2 is FQGNSA. This chain's CDR3 is CASSLGATSSGANVLTF. DNA for the CDR3: TGTGCCAGCAGTCTCGGGGCTACCAGCTCTGGGGCCAACGTCCTGACTTTC.

V is TRBV12-3 or TRBV12-4 and J is TRBJ1-6; weak D call: TRBD1 (6 bases). Trimming took off 5 bases at V and 2 bases at J, with 10 bases between the two ends. CDR3 length: 15 residues. The CDR3 region is CASSPGQPYNSPLHF. The CDR3 DNA follows: TGTGCCAGCAGTCCGGGACAACCCTATAATTCACCCCTCCACTTT.

The chain uses TRBV12-3 or TRBV12-4 and TRBJ2-1; TRBD1 might be the D (5 bases). With 4 bases removed from V and 7 bases from J, the gap between germline ends came to 11 bases. CDR3 length equals 13 residues. CDR3 coding DNA: TGTGCCAGCAGTTCCCTACAGGTGAATGAGCAGTTCTTC. This translates into CASSSLQVNEQFF.

This clonotype was picked up many times. This chain uses TRBV7-2 with TRBJ2-1; 7 nucleotides line up with TRBD1. Per germline, CDR1 SGHTA and CDR2 FQGNSA. CDR3 size: 16 residues. After removal of 0 bases from V and 4 bases from J, the junction contained 6 bases not matched to a gene. The CDR3 loop reads CASSLAIGTAYNEQFF. CDR3 nucleotide sequence: TGTGCCAGCAGCTTAGCCATCGGGACAGCGTACAATGAGCAGTTCTTC.

V gene TRBV6-6 combines with J gene TRBJ2-7; 9 bases are a match to TRBD1. V lost 5 bases and J lost 5; bases outside the gene matches: 7. This CDR3 is built from 14 residues. Germline loops: CDR1 MNHNY, CDR2 SVGAGI (reference sequence). The CDR3 DNA follows: TGTGCCAGCAGTGCGCGGACAGGGGTGAACGAGCAGTACTTC. Protein product: CASSARTGVNEQYF.

The chain combines TRBV28 with TRBJ1-1, with D possibly matching TRBD1 (6 bases). V lost 7 bases and J 7 bases, leaving 10 bases between the germline ends. In germline, CDR1 is MDHEN, CDR2 SYDVKM. CDR3 length equals 11 residues. The CDR3 region is CASNDRIEAFF. The CDR3 DNA is TGTGCCAGCAACGACAGGATTGAAGCTTTCTTT.

This clonotype was recorded at least ten times. V is TRBV7-2 and J is TRBJ2-3; D gene uncertain. The CDR3 contains 14 residues. Trimming removed 1 base at V and 2 bases at J, with 7 bases between. Per germline, CDR1 SGHTA and CDR2 FQGNSA. The CDR3 sequence: CASSLGTPTDTQYF. Written as DNA, the CDR3 is TGTGCCAGCAGCTTAGGGACGCCCACAGATACGCAGTATTTT.

This clonotype has a count of ten or more. The chain is built from TRBV7-2 and TRBJ2-6; 7 nucleotides agree with TRBD1. CDR1 and CDR2 (germline): SGHTA, FQGNSA. The CDR3 runs 15 residues. After removal of 6 bases from V and 4 bases from J, the junction contained 6 bases not matched to a gene. The CDR3 is CASSRDRAGANVLTF. CDR3 bases: TGTGCCAGCAGTCGCGACAGGGCCGGGGCCAACGTCCTGACTTTC.

This clonotype was seen more than once but under ten times. The chain has TRBV7-6 and TRBJ2-3, with 12 bases identical to TRBD2. The length of the CDR3 is 16 residues. Unmatched junction bases numbered 7, after V lost 5 bases and J lost 4 bases. Per germline, CDR1 SGHVS and CDR2 FNYEAQ. CDR3 sequence reads: CASSPGLAGGADTQYF. Written as DNA, the CDR3 is TGTGCCAGCAGCCCCGGTCTAGCGGGGGGGGCAGATACGCAGTATTTT.

This clonotype was seen only a few times. The chain joins TRBV20-1 to TRBJ2-7, with 8 bases aligning to TRBD1. J was trimmed by 1 base and V by 5 bases; bases with no gene match: 1. Germline V gene data show CDR1 as DFQATT and CDR2 as SNEGSKA (reference sequence). The CDR3 contains 12 residues. CDR3 bases: TGCAGTGCTGGGACAGGTTCCTACGAGCAGTACTTC. This gives the protein CSAGTGSYEQYF.

This clonotype was found many times. The chain employs TRBV7-2 and TRBJ2-2; 9 bases match TRBD1. From germline, CDR1 is SGHTA and CDR2 FQGNSA. V shed 0 bases and J 7 bases; nucleotides not matched to a gene: 6. This CDR3 has 16 residues. The CDR3, as DNA: TGTGCCAGCAGCTTAGCGGTGGGACAGGGCAACGGGGAGCTGTTTTTT. It encodes CASSLAVGQGNGELFF.

The V call is TRBV7-3, the J call TRBJ2-7, with D perhaps TRBD1 (6 bases). The V gene lost 5 bases and the J gene lost 4 bases, with 18 bases spanning the gap. The germline V gene has CDR1 SGHTA and CDR2 FQGTGA. CDR3 length: 15 residues. The CDR3, as DNA: TGTGCCAGCAGCCCCGGGACAAACCTCCAGTACGAGCAGTACTTC. Translation: CASSPGTNLQYEQYF.

This clonotype was detected many times. DNA for the CDR3: TGTGCCAGCAACCTTGCGGAAGTAGCGGGTTACGAGCAGTACTTC. Its protein is CASNLAEVAGYEQYF. The chain uses TRBV7-2 and TRBJ2-7, with TRBD2 matching over 7 bases. The CDR3 has 15 residues. V gave up 7 bases and J gave up 4 bases; unmatched junction bases: 13. Germline-derived CDR1 and CDR2 are SGHTA and FQGNSA.

There are many counts of this clonotype. The CDR3 region is CSVHTSGRALAFF. The CDR3 nucleotides are TGCAGCGTCCATACTAGCGGGAGGGCCTTAGCGTTCTTC. This rearrangement joins TRBV29-1 to TRBJ2-1; 13 nucleotides line up with TRBD2. The CDR3 consists of 13 residues. The germline CDR1 and CDR2 sequences are SQVTM and ANQGSEA. V shed 6 bases and J 15 bases; nucleotides not matched to a gene: 11.

The chain uses TRBV6-2 or TRBV6-3 and TRBJ2-1; 13 positions agree with TRBD2. In germline, CDR1 is MNHEY, CDR2 SVGEGT. The V and J ends lost 4 bases and 7 bases, in that order; junction bases with no gene match: 7. CDR3 length: 16 residues. DNA of the CDR3: TGTGCCAGCAGTTTTGAACTAGCGGGGGGGCTGAATGAGCAGTTCTTC. Its translation: CASSFELAGGLNEQFF.

Points on this clonotype: Given a much more abundant clone one base away, this may be a read error. The chain recombines TRBV7-9 with TRBJ1-2, with D maybe TRBD1 (5 bases). The CDR3 spans 14 residues. Germline V gene data show CDR1 as SEHNR and CDR2 as FQNEAQ (reference sequence). CDR3 DNA: TGTACCAGCAGCTCGGGGGGTGTTAACTATGGCTACACCTTC. It encodes CTSSSGGVNYGYTF.

V gene TRBV2 combines with J gene TRBJ1-4, with 8 bases matching TRBD1. Trimming cost V 4 bases and J 8 bases; bases outside gene matches: 6. CDR3 size: 14 residues. Germline V gives CDR1 SNHLY, CDR2 FYNNEI. The CDR3 DNA sequence: TGTGCCAGCAGTGGGGCAGGGGGCCAGGAAAAACTGTTTTTT. It encodes CASSGAGGQEKLFF.

A few counts support this clonotype. This chain uses TRBV20-1 with TRBJ2-5, with 8 bases matching TRBD2. The CDR3 loop spans 15 amino acids. With V trimmed by 3 bases and J by 0 bases, 6 bases remained unmatched. Germline V gene sequence: CDR1 DFQATT, CDR2 SNEGSKA (reference sequence). DNA of the CDR3: TGCAGTGCTAGCCTAGCGGGCCTGTACCAAGAGACCCAGTACTTC. It encodes CSASLAGLYQETQYF.

This clonotype was counted a few times. V and J are TRBV5-6 and TRBJ2-1; 11 bases line up with TRBD2. The germline gives CDR1 SGHDT, CDR2 YYEEEE. The CDR3 extends over 14 amino acids. Trimming took 1 base from V and 13 from J; bases not matched to a gene: 7. Here the CDR3 reads CASSLRTSGPLQFF. In DNA, the CDR3 is TGTGCCAGCAGCTTGAGGACTAGCGGGCCCCTCCAGTTCTTC.

The V and J genes are TRBV9 and TRBJ2-7; 7 positions match TRBD1. The germline V gene encodes CDR1 SGDLS and CDR2 YYNGEE. The V segment lost 9 bases and the J segment 7 bases; nucleotides outside the gene matches: 10. The CDR3 loop spans 12 amino acids. CDR3 loop: CATRTGSWEQYF. Here the CDR3 DNA reads TGTGCCACTAGGACAGGATCCTGGGAGCAGTACTTC.

This clonotype was counted a few times. The rearrangement joins TRBV6-5 to TRBJ2-1; maybe TRBD1 (6 bases). V lost 1 base and J lost 7, with 14 bases in between. This CDR3 contains 15 residues. The germline gives CDR1 MNHEY, CDR2 SVGAGI. The CDR3 bases are TGTGCCAGCAGTTACTGGCAGGGGTTCCCAAATGAGCAGTTCTTC. Translated, it gives CASSYWQGFPNEQFF.

This clonotype has a count of ten or more. V and J are TRBV7-2 and TRBJ2-3; D is perhaps TRBD2 (5 bases). Germline CDR1 SGHTA, CDR2 FQGNSA. V was cut by 5 bases and J by 5 bases, with 11 bases left in between. CDR3 length: 13 residues. The CDR3 region has the DNA TGTGCCAGCAGCCAATTACTAGGAGATACGCAGTATTTT. Translating it yields CASSQLLGDTQYF.

CDR3 protein: CASGLVLCLGSDAFF. The CDR3 DNA is TGTGCTAGTGGTTTGGTACTATGTCTGGGTTCGGATGCTTTCTTT. The V and J genes are TRBV12-5 and TRBJ1-1; D is undetermined. Between the trimmed V and J ends, which lost 0 bases and 11 bases, there was a span of 19 bases. Looked up from germline, CDR1 is LGHNT and CDR2 is FRNRAP. The CDR3 is 15 amino acids.

The chain recombines TRBV20-1 with TRBJ2-2; D is tentatively TRBD1 or TRBD2 (5 bases each). The V end was cut by 6 bases, the J end by 2 bases, with 19 bases between. Germline values: CDR1 DFQATT, CDR2 SNEGSKA (reference sequence). This CDR3 comprises 16 residues. CDR3 amino acids: CSADLGTIGNTGELFF. The CDR3 bases are TGCAGTGCGGATCTTGGGACGATAGGAAACACCGGGGAGCTGTTTTTT.

With respect to this clonotype: A much larger clone differs from this one at a single base, so this may be a read error. The chain recombines TRBV28 with TRBJ2-1, with 9 bases identical to TRBD1. The CDR3 covers 14 residues. Per germline, CDR1 MDHEN and CDR2 SYDVKM. CDR3 DNA: TGTGACACCCAGAGGGGGACAGGGCATAGTGAGCAGTTCTTC. The encoded protein is CDTQRGTGHSEQFF.

This clonotype was counted a few times. The chain uses TRBV7-2 and TRBJ1-4; 8 nucleotides agree with TRBD1. The CDR3 consists of 15 residues. CDR1 SGHTA and CDR2 FQGNSA come from the germline V gene. V trimming: 5 bases; J trimming: 3 bases; junction bases outside the gene matches: 5. The CDR3 DNA reads TGTGCCAGCAGCAAGACAGGGGTTGCTAATGAAAAACTGTTTTTT. The encoded protein is CASSKTGVANEKLFF.

This clonotype occurred many times. The gene calls are TRBV7-8 and TRBJ2-7, with D perhaps TRBD2 (6 bases). Germline-derived CDR1 and CDR2 are SGHVS and FQNEAQ. This CDR3 comprises 17 residues. V lost 2 bases, J lost 0 bases, and 17 bases lay in between. The CDR3 DNA is TGTGCCAGCAGCTTAATTTCCGGCGGGGCGAGCTCCTACGAGCAGTACTTC. This codes for CASSLISGGASSYEQYF.

This clonotype has at least ten counts. V gene TRBV7-2 combines with J gene TRBJ2-1; possibly TRBD2 for D (6 bases). Germline values: CDR1 SGHTA, CDR2 FQGNSA. This CDR3 is built from 15 residues. Trimming left V 5 bases short and J 0 bases short, with 11 bases between. The CDR3 is CASSHDGSSYNEQFF. CDR3 DNA sequence: TGTGCCAGCAGCCATGACGGGAGCTCCTACAATGAGCAGTTCTTC.